This T cell receptor (beta chain) was retrieved from a study of neurological immune-mediated disorders. Trimming removed 3 bases from V and 5 bases from J; junction bases left unmatched: 5. The germline gives CDR1 DFQATT, CDR2 SNEGSKA (reference sequence). The CDR3 loop spans 13 amino acids. Time point described: longitudinal time-point 3. MiXCR, run by TCRdb on the 5' RACE reads, gives a single entry per CDR3 protein. The sample holds around 100,000 distinct CDR3 sequences, 11% seen once. The chain has TRBV20-1 and TRBJ2-3; 7 nucleotides agree with TRBD2. This clonotype was obtained from a female donor with HTLV-1-associated myelopathy (HAM/TSP). The sequenced material came from PBMCs. The CDR3 spells CSARPGGLDTQYF. The CDR3 DNA follows: TGCAGTGCTAGGCCCGGGGGGTTAGATACGCAGTATTTT.